What follows is one T cell receptor (beta chain) and its context. Its matching antigen is unknown. The sample comes from a study of cytomegalovirus exposure and HLA in healthy donors. Study outcomes and limitations: The authors later linked a missense DCLRE1C variant to TCR beta V- and J-gene trimming. Associated with cytomegalovirus, according to the listing, were 150 to 200 TCR beta chains. A prior analysis recorded that most TCR beta V segments were productive about 87% or about 30% of the time.

Germline values: CDR1 SGHRS, CDR2 YFSETQ. The CDR3 length is 15 residues. V lost 1 base and J lost 3, with 14 bases in between. Primers included in the PCR were 60 Vbeta and 13 Jbeta primers. Produced via immunoSEQ multiplex PCR; TCRdb's table is partial and in-frame only. The sample has approximately 100,000 clones, 60% to 80% seen once. This receptor was obtained from a boy younger than 18 in good health and CMV-seronegative. Sequencing was performed on PBMCs. The chain combines TRBV5-1 with TRBJ2-7; TRBD1 is a possible D gene (6 bases). CDR3 amino acids: CASSLSVGQFYEQYF. CDR3 sequence (DNA): TGCGCCAGCAGCTTGTCGGTTGGACAGTTCTACGAGCAGTACTTC.